This paragraph covers one TCR beta chain sequence. The data stem from a study of blood T cells in healthy people across ages. The V gene's germline CDR1 is SGHAT and CDR2 FQDESV (reference sequence). With 7 bases clipped from V and 5 bases from J, the junction kept 14 bases outside the gene matches. The CDR3 is 16 amino acids. The second PCR ran roughly 7 to 12 cycles with a sample-barcoded 5' primer and J-beta primers. One entry per CDR3 protein, called by TCRdb with MiXCR from the 5' RACE reads. In the table there are around 2 million distinct CDR3 sequences, roughly two fifths of which are singletons.

This clonotype was sampled from a human donor in good health. V is TRBV11-1 and J is TRBJ1-2; 9 bases are a match to TRBD1. The sample taken for sequencing was blood. The CDR3 sequence is CASTEDTGTGLYGYTF. CDR3 DNA: TGTGCCAGCACGGAAGATACCGGGACAGGGCTTTATGGCTACACCTTC.